This paragraph reports one TCR beta chain. Trimming pared 0 bases from V and 7 bases from J, leaving 12 bases between. The germline CDR1 and CDR2 sequences are LGHDT and YNNKEL (reference sequence). The CDR3 consists of 14 residues. The data were taken from a study of blood T cell repertoires in COVID-19. Generated by immunoSEQ multiplex PCR, the TCRdb table keeps only in-frame clones and is missing some. The profile shows about 80,000 clones, 91% of them singletons. Material for sequencing was peripheral blood. The genes are TRBV3-1 (or the pseudogene TRBV3-2) and TRBJ1-2; D might be TRBD1 (5 bases). This clonotype originated in a woman aged 45 to 65 in a cohort sampled during active COVID-19. CDR3 sequence: CASSQESQTVGYTF. Written as DNA, the CDR3 is TGTGCCAGCAGCCAAGAAAGTCAGACAGTTGGCTACACCTTC.